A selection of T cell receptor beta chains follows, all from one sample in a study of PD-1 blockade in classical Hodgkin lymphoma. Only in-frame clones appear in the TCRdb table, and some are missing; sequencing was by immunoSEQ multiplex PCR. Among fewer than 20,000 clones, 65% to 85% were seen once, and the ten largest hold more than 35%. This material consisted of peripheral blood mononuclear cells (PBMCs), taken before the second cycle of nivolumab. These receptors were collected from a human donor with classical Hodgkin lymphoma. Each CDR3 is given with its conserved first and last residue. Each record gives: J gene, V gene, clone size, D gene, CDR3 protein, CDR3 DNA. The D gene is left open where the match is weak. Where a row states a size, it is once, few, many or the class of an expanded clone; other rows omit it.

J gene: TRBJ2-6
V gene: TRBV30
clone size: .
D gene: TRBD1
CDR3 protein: CAWKRDRTNSGANVLTF
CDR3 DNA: TGTGCCTGGAAACGGGACAGGACTAACTCTGGGGCCAACGTCCTGACTTTC

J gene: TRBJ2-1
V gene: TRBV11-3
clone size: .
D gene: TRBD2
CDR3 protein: CASSLGAGGPYNEQFF
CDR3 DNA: TGTGCCAGCAGCTTAGGAGCGGGAGGGCCCTACAATGAGCAGTTCTTC

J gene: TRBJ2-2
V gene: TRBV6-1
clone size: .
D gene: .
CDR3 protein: CASSENAWAGELFF
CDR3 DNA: TGTGCCAGCAGTGAAAACGCGTGGGCCGGGGAGCTGTTTTTT

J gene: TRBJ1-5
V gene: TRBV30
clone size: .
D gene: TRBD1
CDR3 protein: CAWSDRGGGQPQHF
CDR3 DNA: TGTGCCTGGAGTGACAGGGGAGGGGGTCAGCCCCAGCATTTT

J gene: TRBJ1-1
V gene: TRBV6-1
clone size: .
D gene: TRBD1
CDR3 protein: CASSSTGDTEAFF
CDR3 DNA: TGTGCCAGCAGCTCGACAGGGGACACTGAAGCTTTCTTT

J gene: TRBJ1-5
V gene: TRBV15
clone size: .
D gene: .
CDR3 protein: CATSRETGALNQPQHF
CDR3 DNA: TGTGCCACCAGCAGAGAAACCGGGGCCCTCAATCAGCCCCAGCATTTT

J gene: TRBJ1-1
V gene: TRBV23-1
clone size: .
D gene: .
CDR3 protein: CASSQSGGAEAFF
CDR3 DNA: TGCGCCAGCAGTCAATCAGGGGGGGCTGAAGCTTTCTTT

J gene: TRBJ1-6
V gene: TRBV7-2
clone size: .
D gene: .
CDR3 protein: CASSYPPPSSYNSPLHF
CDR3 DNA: TGTGCCAGCAGCTACCCCCCCCCTAGCTCCTATAATTCACCCCTCCACTTT

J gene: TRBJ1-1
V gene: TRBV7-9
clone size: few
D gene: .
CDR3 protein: CASRRGADTEAFF
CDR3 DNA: TGTGCCAGCAGGCGGGGCGCGGACACTGAAGCTTTCTTT

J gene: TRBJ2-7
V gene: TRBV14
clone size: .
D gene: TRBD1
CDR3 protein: CASSPRQGRLGEQYF
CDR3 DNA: TGTGCCAGCAGCCCCCGACAGGGACGGTTAGGCGAGCAGTACTTC

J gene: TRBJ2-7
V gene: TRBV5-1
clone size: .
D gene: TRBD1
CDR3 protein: CASSLGRTGFYEQYF
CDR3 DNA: TGCGCCAGCAGCTTGGGTCGGACAGGGTTCTACGAGCAGTACTTC

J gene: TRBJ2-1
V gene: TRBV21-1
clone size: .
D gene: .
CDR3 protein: CASSKAITGTSGSNPYNEQFF
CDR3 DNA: TGTGCCAGCAGCAAAGCAATAACCGGGACTAGCGGGAGTAACCCCTACAATGAGCAGTTCTTC

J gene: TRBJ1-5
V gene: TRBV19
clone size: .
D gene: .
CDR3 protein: CASSILRSNQPQHF
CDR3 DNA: TGTGCCAGTAGTATTTTGCGATCGAATCAGCCCCAGCATTTT

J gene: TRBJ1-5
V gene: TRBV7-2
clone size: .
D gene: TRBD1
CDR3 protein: CASSSTGGNQPQHF
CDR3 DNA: TGTGCCAGCAGCTCCACAGGGGGCAATCAGCCCCAGCATTTT

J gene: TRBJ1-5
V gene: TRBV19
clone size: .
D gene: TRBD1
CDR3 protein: CASSIGNTGGNQPQHF
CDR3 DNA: TGTGCCAGTAGTATAGGCAACACAGGGGGTAATCAGCCCCAGCATTTT

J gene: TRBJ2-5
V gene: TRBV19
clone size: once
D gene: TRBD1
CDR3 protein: CASSRTGQQETQYF
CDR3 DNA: TGTGCCAGTAGCAGGACAGGCCAACAAGAGACCCAGTACTTC

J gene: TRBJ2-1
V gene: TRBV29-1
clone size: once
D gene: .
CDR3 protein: CSVQEGEAGEQFF
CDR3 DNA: TGCAGCGTTCAAGAGGGAGAGGCGGGTGAGCAGTTCTTC

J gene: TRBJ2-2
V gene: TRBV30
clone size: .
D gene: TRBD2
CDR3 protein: CAWSPGLAGERELFF
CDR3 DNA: TGTGCCTGGAGCCCGGGACTAGCGGGAGAAAGGGAGCTGTTTTTT

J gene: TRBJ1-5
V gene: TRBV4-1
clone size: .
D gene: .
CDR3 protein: CASSQDVGPAEPQHF
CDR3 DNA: TGCGCCAGCAGCCAAGATGTGGGCCCGGCGGAGCCCCAGCATTTT

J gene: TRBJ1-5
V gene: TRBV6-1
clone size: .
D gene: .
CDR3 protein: CASSLQGISNQPQHF
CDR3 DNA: TGTGCCAGCAGTCTACAGGGCATTAGCAATCAGCCCCAGCATTTT

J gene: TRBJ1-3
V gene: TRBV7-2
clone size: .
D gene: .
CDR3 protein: CASSRGAGNTIYF
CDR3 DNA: TGTGCCAGCAGCCGGGGGGCCGGAAACACCATATATTTT

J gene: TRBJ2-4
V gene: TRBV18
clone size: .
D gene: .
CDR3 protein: CASSPTGPQPYF
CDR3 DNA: TGTGCCAGCTCACCTACCGGGCCCCAACCATACTTC

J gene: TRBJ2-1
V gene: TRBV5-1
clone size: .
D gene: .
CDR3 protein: CASSLDGTTDNEQFF
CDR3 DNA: TGCGCCAGCAGCTTGGACGGGACGACCGACAATGAGCAGTTCTTC

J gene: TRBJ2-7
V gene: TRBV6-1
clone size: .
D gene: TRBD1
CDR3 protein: CASSVPDRGLPSYEQYF
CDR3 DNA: TGTGCCAGCAGTGTCCCCGACAGGGGGCTCCCCTCCTACGAGCAGTACTTC

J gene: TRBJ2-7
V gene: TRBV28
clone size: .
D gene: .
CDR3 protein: CASSIWRQGDRVKRYF
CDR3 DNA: TGTGCCAGCAGCATTTGGCGGCAGGGTGATCGGGTCAAGCGGTACTTC

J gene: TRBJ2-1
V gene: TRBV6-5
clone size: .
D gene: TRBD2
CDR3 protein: CASSYDSGGRGEQFF
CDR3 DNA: TGTGCCAGCAGTTACGATTCGGGAGGGCGGGGTGAGCAGTTCTTC

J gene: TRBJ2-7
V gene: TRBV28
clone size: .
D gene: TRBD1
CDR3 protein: CASLTGDIDEQYF
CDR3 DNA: TGTGCCAGCCTTACAGGGGACATCGACGAGCAGTACTTC

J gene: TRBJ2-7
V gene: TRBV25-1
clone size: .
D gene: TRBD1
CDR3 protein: CASSDYNRGHEQYF
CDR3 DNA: TGTGCCAGCAGTGACTATAACAGGGGGCACGAGCAGTACTTC

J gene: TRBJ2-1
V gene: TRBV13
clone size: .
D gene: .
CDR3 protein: CASSFRGNEQFF
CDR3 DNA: TGTGCCAGCAGCTTCCGGGGCAATGAGCAGTTCTTC